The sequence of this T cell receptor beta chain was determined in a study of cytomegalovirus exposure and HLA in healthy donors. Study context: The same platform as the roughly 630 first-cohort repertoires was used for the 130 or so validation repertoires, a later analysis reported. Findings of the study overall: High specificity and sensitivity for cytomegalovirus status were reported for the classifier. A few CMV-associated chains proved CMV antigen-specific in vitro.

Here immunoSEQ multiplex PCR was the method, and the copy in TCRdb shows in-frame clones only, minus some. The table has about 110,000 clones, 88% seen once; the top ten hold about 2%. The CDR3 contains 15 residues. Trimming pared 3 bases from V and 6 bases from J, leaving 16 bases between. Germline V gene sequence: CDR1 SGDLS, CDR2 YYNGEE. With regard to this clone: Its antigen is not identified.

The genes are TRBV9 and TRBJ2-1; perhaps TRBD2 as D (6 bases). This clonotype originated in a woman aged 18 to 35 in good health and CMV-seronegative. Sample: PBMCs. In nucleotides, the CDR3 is TGTGCCAGCAGCGCCATGGGGCGGGGCCTCAATGAGCAGTTCTTC. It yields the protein CASSAMGRGLNEQFF.